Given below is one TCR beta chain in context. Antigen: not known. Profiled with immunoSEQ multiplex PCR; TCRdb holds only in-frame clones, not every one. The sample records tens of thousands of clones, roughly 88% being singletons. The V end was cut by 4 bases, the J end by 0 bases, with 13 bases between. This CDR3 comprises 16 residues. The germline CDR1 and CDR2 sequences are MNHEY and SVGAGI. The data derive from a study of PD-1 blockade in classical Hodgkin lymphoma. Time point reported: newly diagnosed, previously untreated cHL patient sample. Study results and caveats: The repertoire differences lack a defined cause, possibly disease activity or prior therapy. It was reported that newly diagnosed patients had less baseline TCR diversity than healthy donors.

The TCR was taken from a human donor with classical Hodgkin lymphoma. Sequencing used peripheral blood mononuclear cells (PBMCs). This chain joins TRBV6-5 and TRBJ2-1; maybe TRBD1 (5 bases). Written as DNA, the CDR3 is TGTGCCAGCAGTTCCGGACATTTGAGCTCCTACAATGAGCAGTTCTTC. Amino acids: CASSSGHLSSYNEQFF.